In this sample, the clone carrying this T cell receptor beta chain turned up a few times. This record belongs to a study of T cells in Graves' hyperthyroidism and ophthalmopathy. The CDR3 has 13 residues. Germline assignment: CDR1 MDHEN and CDR2 SYDVKM. V dropped 10 bases and J dropped 6; count of bases not matched to a gene: 9. RNA transcripts gave rise to amplified TCR beta CDR3 regions. HTBI primers were used for first-round RT-PCR of the TCR CDR3. A single record per CDR3 protein comes from TCRdb applying MiXCR to the multiplex PCR reads. This sample has over 700,000 distinct CDR3 sequences, with approximately 36% found just once.

The TCR originated in a woman aged 35 to 49 with Graves' hyperthyroidism. V gene TRBV28 combines with J gene TRBJ1-2, with 9 bases aligning to TRBD1. The sample taken for sequencing was blood. The CDR3 nucleotides read TGTGCCACCGCCACGGACAGGGGTAATGGCTACACCTTC. This translates into CATATDRGNGYTF.